This TCR beta chain was identified in a study of human T cells and chemical hapten exposure. Study information: Patch testing was performed with 0.01% DPC on the upper back, with reading at 6 days. Study-level findings and limits: Compared to controls, expanded TCRs made significantly more large clusters of similar CDR3s. Every donor had alopecia, and their immune response may therefore differ from healthy people's.

Authors' analysis steps: Sample TCR totals centred on a median of approximately 100,000, ranging about 20,000 to 690,600. In TCRdb, the RACE reads were re-called with MiXCR into one record per CDR3 protein. The V and J calls reflect TCRdb's pipeline rather than the authors' work. The table lists some 380,000 distinct CDR3 sequences, 4.8% of them singletons. Regarding time point: patch test 1, 2 weeks after DPC sensitization. Stated treatment: therapeutic diphenylcyclopropenone sensitization with weekly scalp DPC. This CDR3 has 15 residues. The germline V gene has CDR1 MDHEN and CDR2 SYDVKM. The V end lost 7 bases, the J end lost 0 bases, and 15 bases lay between the germline ends. This clonotype has only a few counts. Its antigen is unidentified.

This chain connects TRBV28 to TRBJ1-2; no clear D. The source was whole blood, collected in connection with sensitization to the hapten diphenylcyclopropenone (DPC). The clonotype comes from a woman in her 50s with alopecia areata. Some clones in this sample may be carry-over from other donors' samples. The chain's CDR3 is CASNFRHLPNYGYTF. CDR3 nucleotide sequence: TGTGCCAGCAACTTTAGACACCTGCCTAACTATGGCTACACCTTC.